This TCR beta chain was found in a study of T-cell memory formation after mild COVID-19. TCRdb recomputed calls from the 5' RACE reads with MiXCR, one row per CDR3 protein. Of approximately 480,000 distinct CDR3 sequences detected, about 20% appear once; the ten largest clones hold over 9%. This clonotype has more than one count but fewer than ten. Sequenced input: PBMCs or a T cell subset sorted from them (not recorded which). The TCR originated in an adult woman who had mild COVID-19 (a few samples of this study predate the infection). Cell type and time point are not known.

The CDR3 sequence is CASSVDQGSAQYF. CDR3 nucleotides: TGTGCCAGCAGCGTAGACCAGGGAAGCGCGCAGTATTTT. V usage is TRBV7-9 and J usage is TRBJ2-3; D may be TRBD1 (5 bases). Trimming removed 5 bases from V and 10 bases from J, with 16 bases in between. Germline V gene lookup returns CDR1 SEHNR and CDR2 FQNEAQ (reference sequence). The CDR3 totals 13 residues.